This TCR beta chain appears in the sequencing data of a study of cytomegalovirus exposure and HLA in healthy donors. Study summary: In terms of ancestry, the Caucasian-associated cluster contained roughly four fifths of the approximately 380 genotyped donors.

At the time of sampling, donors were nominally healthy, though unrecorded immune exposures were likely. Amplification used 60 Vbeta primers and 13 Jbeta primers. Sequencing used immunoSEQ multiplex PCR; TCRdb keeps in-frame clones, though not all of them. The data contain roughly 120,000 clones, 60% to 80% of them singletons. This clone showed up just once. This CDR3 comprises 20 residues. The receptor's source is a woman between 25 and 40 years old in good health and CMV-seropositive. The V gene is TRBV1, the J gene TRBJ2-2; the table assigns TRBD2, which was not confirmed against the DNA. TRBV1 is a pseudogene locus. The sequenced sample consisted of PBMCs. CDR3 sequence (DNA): TGCACCAGCAGGCAATTGGGGGCCGGCCTAGCGGGAGGGCCGTTGTTTGAGCTGTTTTTT. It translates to CTSRQLGAGLAGGPLFELFF.